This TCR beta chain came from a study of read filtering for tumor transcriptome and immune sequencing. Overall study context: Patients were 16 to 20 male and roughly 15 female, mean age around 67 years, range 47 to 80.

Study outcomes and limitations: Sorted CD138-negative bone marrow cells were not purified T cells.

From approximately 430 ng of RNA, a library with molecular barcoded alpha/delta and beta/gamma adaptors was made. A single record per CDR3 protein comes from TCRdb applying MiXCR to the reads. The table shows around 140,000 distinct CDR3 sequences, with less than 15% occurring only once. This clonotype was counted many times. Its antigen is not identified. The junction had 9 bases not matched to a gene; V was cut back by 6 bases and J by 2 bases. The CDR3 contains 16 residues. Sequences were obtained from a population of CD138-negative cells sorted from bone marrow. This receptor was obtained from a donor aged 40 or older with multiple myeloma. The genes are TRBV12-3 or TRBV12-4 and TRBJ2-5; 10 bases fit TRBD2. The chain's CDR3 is CASRLTSGTLQETQYF. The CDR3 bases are TGTGCCAGCAGGCTAACTAGCGGGACACTTCAAGAGACCCAGTACTTC.